The source of this T cell receptor (beta chain) is a study of cytomegalovirus exposure and HLA in healthy donors. Across the whole study: The approximately 110 validation repertoires used the same platform as the 500 to 700 first-cohort repertoires, a later analysis reported. Study-wide results and caveats: In vitro testing confirmed a few CMV-associated chains as specific for CMV antigens. Usually a TCR sequence was rare, but some public TCRs were found in many donors.

This CDR3 spans 16 amino acids. V lost 5 bases, J lost 4 bases, and 18 bases lay in between. Germline V gene data show CDR1 as SNHLY and CDR2 as FYNNEI. TCRdb's table, derived via immunoSEQ multiplex PCR, lists solely in-frame clones and lacks some. The sample gives some 130,000 clones, more than 70% of which show up once; about 1.5% is in the top ten. A remark on this clone: Its antigen remains unidentified.

This sequence was found in a young man in good health and CMV-seronegative. The sequenced material came from PBMCs. The rearrangement joins TRBV2 to TRBJ1-3, with TRBD1 as a possible D gene (6 bases). The CDR3 DNA sequence: TGTGCCAGCAGTATAGACACAGGGAGTAGAGGAAACACCATATATTTT. Translating it yields CASSIDTGSRGNTIYF.